What follows is one T cell receptor beta chain and its context. Its antigen is unknown. J was trimmed by 1 base and V by 4 bases; bases with no gene match: 5. The CDR3 covers 15 residues. Looked up from germline, CDR1 is MNHEY and CDR2 is SMNVEV (reference sequence). This sample was included in a study of T cell responses to AZD1222 COVID-19 vaccine. Findings and caveats of the study: Mapped onto spike, vaccine-associated CD4 TCRs spanned it and were dominant at 160-218 and 743-854.

Method: immunoSEQ multiplex PCR; TCRdb's copy keeps in-frame clones and lacks some. The sample yields 75,000 to 85,000 clones, around 90% seen once. The sample in question was peripheral blood, obtained on day 0 of AZD1222 vaccination. The clonotype was recovered from an adult in good health. This chain links TRBV27 with TRBJ1-1, with 8 bases lining up with TRBD1. The CDR3 nucleotides are TGTGCCAGCAGTTCTACAGGGGGGACGAACACTGAAGCTTTCTTT. It specifies CASSSTGGTNTEAFF.